The 31 T cell receptor beta chains below were found in one sample sequenced in a study of metastatic and nonmetastatic thyroid tumors. Each patient went into thyroid surgery without having received any treatment. TCRdb re-analyzed the PCR reads using MiXCR. The sample has around 37,000 clones, 20% to 25% seen once. Sequenced sample: blood. These receptors originate from a female donor with papillary thyroid cancer or a benign thyroid nodule (not recorded which). Some clones in this sample may be carry-over from other donors' samples.

The chain uses TRBV27 and TRBJ1-2; the D gene is possibly TRBD1 (6 bases). CDR3 length equals 15 residues. Germline CDR1 and CDR2: MNHEY and SMNVEV (reference sequence). Trimming left V 6 bases short and J 5 bases short, with 19 bases between. In DNA form, the CDR3 reads TGTGCCAGCAGACAATCAGGGGTCCTCTCTTATGGCTACACCTTC. It translates to CASRQSGVLSYGYTF.

The gene calls are TRBV29-1 and TRBJ1-2, with a possible D match to TRBD1 (6 bases). Germline CDR1 reads SQVTM; CDR2 reads ANQGSEA. Between the trimmed V and J ends, which lost 4 bases and 9 bases, there was a span of 15 bases. The CDR3 extends over 12 amino acids. The CDR3 DNA follows: TGCAGCGTTGTGTGGGGGACATCCTGCTACACCTTC. Its protein product is CSVVWGTSCYTF.

This chain connects TRBV5-4 to TRBJ2-7; possible D gene TRBD1, 6 bases. The length of the CDR3 is 14 residues. V lost 3 bases and J lost 1, with 11 bases in between. Germline V gives CDR1 SGHNT, CDR2 YYREEE (reference sequence). The CDR3 DNA is TGTGCCAGCAGCTGGGAGACAGGATCCTACGAGCAGTACTTC. This gives the protein CASSWETGSYEQYF. The variable domain in full, completed from reference TRBV5-4 and TRBJ2-7, reads ETGVTQSPTHLIKTRGQQVTLRCSSQSGHNTVSWYQQALGQGPQFIFQYYREEENGRGNFPPRFSGLQFPNYSSELNVNALELDDSALYLCASSWETGSYEQYFGPGTRLTVT.

The J gene is TRBJ2-1, the V gene TRBV12-3 or TRBV12-4; 13 bases map to TRBD2. CDR3 length equals 13 residues. Unmatched junction bases numbered 7, after V lost 7 bases and J lost 13 bases. CDR3 sequence: CASTRTSGSSQFF. The CDR3, as DNA: TGTGCCAGCACCAGGACTAGCGGGAGCAGTCAGTTCTTC.

This clone showed up many times. The rearrangement joins TRBV5-1 to TRBJ2-2, with 7 bases matching TRBD2. This CDR3 has 16 amino acids. Germline V gives CDR1 SGHRS, CDR2 YFSETQ. Trimming took 2 bases from V and 5 from J; bases not matched to a gene: 9. This chain's CDR3 is CASSLRTSEGTGELFF. The DNA for the CDR3 is TGCGCCAGCAGCTTACGGACTAGTGAGGGTACCGGGGAGCTGTTTTTT.

As for this clone: Just one base apart from a much larger clone, this may be a read error. The genes are TRBV4-1 and TRBJ2-5; D possibly matches TRBD1 or TRBD2 (5 bases each). This CDR3 is built from 17 residues. The V gene's germline CDR1 is MGHRA and CDR2 YSYEKL. V lost 4 bases and J 5 bases, leaving 23 bases between the germline ends. The CDR3 here is CASSLTLGRSGSETQYF. DNA of the CDR3: TGCGCCAGCAGCCTAACACTTGGACGGTCAGGGAGTGAGACCCAGTACTTC.

The sample holds many counts of this clone. The chain joins TRBV5-5 to TRBJ2-7; D not resolved. The CDR3 covers 13 residues. Germline assignment: CDR1 SGHKS and CDR2 YYEKEE (reference sequence). Trimming removed 4 bases at V and 0 bases at J, with 8 bases between. The CDR3 DNA reads TGTGCCAGCAGCCAGACACCCTCCTACGAGCAGTACTTC. This translates into CASSQTPSYEQYF. Variable domain in full (rest from reference TRBV5-5 and TRBJ2-7): DAGVTQSPTHLIKTRGQQVTLRCSPISGHKSVSWYQQVLGQGPQFIFQYYEKEERGRGNFPDRFSARQFPNYSSELNVNALLLGDSALYLCASSQTPSYEQYFGPGTRLTVT.

The rearrangement joins TRBV5-1 to TRBJ2-7, with D perhaps TRBD1 (6 bases). Germline values: CDR1 SGHRS, CDR2 YFSETQ. The CDR3 is made up of 14 amino acids. V was clipped by 2 bases and J by 3 bases, with 12 bases between them. CDR3 sequence: CASSLGGGNYEQYF. The CDR3 DNA is TGCGCCAGCAGCTTAGGGGGTGGAAACTACGAGCAGTACTTC.

In its sample, this clone was seen many times. This chain links TRBV30 with TRBJ2-7; TRBD2 matches at 14 bases. The length of the CDR3 is 16 residues. J was trimmed by 1 base and V by 3 bases; bases with no gene match: 5. Germline V lookup: CDR1 GTSNPN, CDR2 SVGIG (reference sequence). For the CDR3, the DNA is TGTGCCTGGAGCCCAGGACTAGCGGGAGGTTCCTACGAGCAGTACTTC. Amino acid sequence: CAWSPGLAGGSYEQYF. Using reference TRBV30 and TRBJ2-7 for the parts outside the CDR3, the full variable domain is SQTIHQWPATLVQPVGSPLSLECTVEGTSNPNLYWYRQAAGRGLQLLFYSVGIGQISSEVPQNLSASRPQDRQFILSSKKLLLSDSGFYLCAWSPGLAGGSYEQYFGPGTRLTVT.

The CDR3 protein is CASSQQAVPLNEKLFF. The CDR3 bases are TGTGCCAGCAGTCAACAGGCGGTACCGCTAAATGAAAAACTGTTTTTT. The genes are TRBV6-1 and TRBJ1-4; weak D call: TRBD1 (5 bases). Trimming took off 5 bases at V and 5 bases at J, with 18 bases between the two ends. In germline, CDR1 is MNHNS, CDR2 SASEGT. The CDR3 runs to 16 residues.

In its sample, this clone was seen many times. The V call is TRBV12-3 or TRBV12-4, the J call TRBJ1-6; D is unresolved. The CDR3 extends over 12 amino acids. V was pared by 6 bases and J by 10 bases, with 10 bases between. This CDR3 is CASRVPSSPLHF. CDR3 in DNA: TGTGCCAGCAGGGTGCCCTCCTCACCCCTCCACTTT.

Notes on this clone: An end of the junction does not agree with germline; a read error may underlie this. The sample holds other DNA sequences that translate to the same CDR3. The V gene is TRBV20-1, the J gene TRBJ1-1; D unclear. The CDR3 runs to 14 residues. CDR1 is DFQATT and CDR2 is SNEGSKA in the germline V gene (reference sequence). The CDR3 loop reads CSARVEGSNTEAFF. The CDR3 DNA reads as TGTAGTGCTAGAGTGGAAGGGTCTAACACTGAAGCTTTCTTT.

As to this clone: A read error may produce the germline difference seen at one junction end. The chain employs TRBV12-3 or TRBV12-4 and TRBJ1-5, with D unresolved. The CDR3 is 18 amino acids. This CDR3 is CASGFEMVSIKNYQPQHF. DNA for the CDR3: TGTGCCAGCGGTTTCGAAATGGTGTCAATTAAGAACTATCAGCCCCAGCATTTT.

This clone was recorded a few times. V and J are TRBV12-3 or TRBV12-4 and TRBJ2-7; D unclear. This CDR3 has 13 residues. Trimming took 1 base from V and 3 from J, leaving 7 bases between them. The CDR3 sequence is CASSLGQFYEQYF. Here the CDR3 DNA reads TGTGCCAGCAGTTTAGGGCAGTTCTACGAGCAGTACTTC.

Relative to its sample, this clone is medium-sized. The chain uses TRBV30 and TRBJ2-1; 7 bases match TRBD1. CDR3 size: 12 residues. Germline trimming cut 3 bases from V and 8 bases from J; bases unmatched to any gene: 4. Germline-derived CDR1 and CDR2 are GTSNPN and SVGIG (reference sequence). CDR3 DNA sequence: TGTGCCTGGAGCGATGACAGGGATGAGCAGTTCTTC. Translated: CAWSDDRDEQFF.

As DNA, the CDR3 is TGCAGTGCTGTGGAACTCCAACCCTACGAGCAGTACTTC. Its protein product is CSAVELQPYEQYF. The genes are TRBV20-1 and TRBJ2-7; D is unclear. The V and J ends lost 5 bases and 2 bases respectively, with 13 bases between them. Per germline, CDR1 DFQATT and CDR2 SNEGSKA (reference sequence). This CDR3 is built from 13 residues.

By proportion, this clone is medium-sized. The chain carries TRBV6-1 and TRBJ1-1; tentatively, D is TRBD1 (5 bases). The length of the CDR3 is 13 residues. CDR1 is MNHNS and CDR2 is SASEGT in the germline V gene. The V and J ends lost 7 bases and 0 bases respectively, with 9 bases between them. CDR3 sequence reads: CASNSRVNTEAFF. CDR3 bases: TGTGCCAGCAACTCCAGGGTGAACACTGAAGCTTTCTTT.

This clone was picked up many times. The J gene is TRBJ1-2, the V gene TRBV5-5; D is undetermined. With 0 bases removed from V and 0 bases from J, the gap between germline ends came to 3 bases. The CDR3 covers 13 residues. Germline V gene data show CDR1 as SGHKS and CDR2 as YYEKEE (reference sequence). The CDR3 loop reads CASSLESNYGYTF. CDR3 coding DNA: TGTGCCAGCAGCTTGGAGTCTAACTATGGCTACACCTTC.

This clone was counted ten times or more. The chain employs TRBV9 and TRBJ1-2; perhaps TRBD1 as D (6 bases). V was clipped by 5 bases and J by 7 bases, with 12 bases between them. The CDR3 runs 12 residues. Germline-derived CDR1 and CDR2 are SGDLS and YYNGEE. CDR3 region: CASRRGGGGYTF. CDR3 sequence (DNA): TGTGCCAGCAGGCGAGGGGGGGGTGGCTACACCTTC.

This clone occurred many times. Likely a read error: the CDR3 ends without its conserved phenylalanine or tryptophan. J is TRBJ2-4 and V is TRBV24-1, with D possibly matching TRBD1 (5 bases). CDR1 and CDR2 (germline): KGHDR, SFDVKD. The CDR3 spans 15 residues. The V and J ends lost 4 bases and 6 bases respectively, with 15 bases between them. CDR3 residues: CATSDSPGPGNIQYS. In DNA form, the CDR3 reads TGTGCCACCAGTGACTCTCCAGGGCCGGGAAACATTCAGTACTCC.

This clone was picked up many times. The chain recombines TRBV4-1 with TRBJ2-4; 9 positions match TRBD1. Germline CDR1 MGHRA, CDR2 YSYEKL. The CDR3 length is 16 residues. The J segment lost 5 bases and the V segment lost 2 bases, leaving 7 bases of the junction unmatched. The CDR3 DNA follows: TGCGCCAGCAGCCAACCCGGGACAGGGAACGAAAACATTCAGTACTTC. Amino acid sequence: CASSQPGTGNENIQYF.

The count of this clone is one. The sample has other DNA sequences that encode this CDR3 too. The V and J genes are TRBV20-1 and TRBJ2-7, with D possibly being TRBD2 (6 bases). Deletions cut 2 bases from V and 7 bases from J, with 18 bases between. CDR1 is DFQATT, CDR2 SNEGSKA, per germline (reference sequence). This CDR3 contains 14 residues. The CDR3 loop reads CSARYPTRAGEQYF. The DNA of the CDR3 is TGCAGTGCTAGATATCCGACCAGAGCGGGTGAGCAGTACTTC.

This clone was seen at least ten times. The genes are TRBV3-1 and TRBJ2-7, with D possibly TRBD1 on 5 matching bases. CDR1 is LGHDT, CDR2 YNNKEL, per germline (reference sequence). V lost 1 base, J lost 1 base, and 11 bases lay in between. This CDR3 has 15 amino acids. CDR3 bases: TGTGCCAGCAGCCAAGCCACAGGTCCGTCCTACGAGCAGTACTTC. As protein: CASSQATGPSYEQYF.

This clone was recorded many times. The V and J genes are TRBV6-5 and TRBJ1-2; 10 bases are a match to TRBD1. CDR3 length: 18 amino acids. V lost 0 bases, J lost 5 bases, and 12 bases stayed unmatched. Germline V gene sequence: CDR1 MNHEY, CDR2 SVGAGI. The CDR3 loop reads CASSYSRSDRGLSYGYTF. CDR3 sequence (DNA): TGTGCCAGCAGTTACTCGAGATCCGACAGGGGGCTGTCTTATGGCTACACCTTC.

The sample holds many counts of this clone. V is TRBV4-1 and J is TRBJ2-1, with D perhaps TRBD1 or TRBD2 (5 bases each). The germline V gene has CDR1 MGHRA and CDR2 YSYEKL. CDR3 size: 13 residues. The V end was cut by 1 base, the J end by 10 bases, with 11 bases between. The CDR3 reads CASSQARGLEQFF. The CDR3 nucleotides read TGCGCCAGCAGCCAAGCGAGGGGTTTGGAGCAGTTCTTC.

This clone was detected once. Sequence at one end of the junction differs from germline and may be a read error. J is TRBJ2-7 and V is TRBV5-1, with D possibly matching TRBD2 (6 bases). Germline V gene sequence: CDR1 SGHRS, CDR2 YFSETQ. There are 14 residues in the CDR3. The CDR3, as DNA: TGCGTCAGCAGTTTGGCGTCGGGAGCGGACGAGCAGTACTTC. Translation: CVSSLASGADEQYF.

The table lists this clone with a few counts. The V and J genes are TRBV6-1 and TRBJ1-2; the D gene is possibly TRBD1 (5 bases). The CDR3 runs 12 residues. Germline V CDR1 and CDR2: MNHNS, SASEGT. V was trimmed by 6 bases and J by 5 bases, leaving 10 bases between them. The CDR3 DNA is TGTGCCAGCAGCCAGACAGAATATGGCTACACCTTC. Translation gives CASSQTEYGYTF.

This clone was recorded at least ten times. This chain uses TRBV11-2 with TRBJ2-7; 8 nucleotides line up with TRBD2. Germline CDR1 SGHAT, CDR2 FQNNGV. The V gene end was trimmed by 6 bases and the J gene end by 0 bases; junction bases not matched to a gene: 4. This CDR3 contains 14 residues. For the CDR3, the DNA is TGTGCCAGCAGTTTTACTAGCGGCTCCTACGAGCAGTACTTC. Translating gives CASSFTSGSYEQYF.

This clone has a handful of counts. The junction shows a germline mismatch at one end, possibly a read error. The rearrangement joins TRBV19 to TRBJ1-5, with D perhaps matching TRBD1 (5 bases). The CDR3 spans 15 residues. CDR1 is LNHDA and CDR2 is SQIVND in the germline V gene (reference sequence). CDR3 DNA: TGTGCCAGTAGTATAAAAGCAGGGAGCAATCAGTCCCAGCATTTT. Its translation: CASSIKAGSNQSQHF.

The rearrangement uses TRBV10-3 and TRBJ2-7; 13 bases align to TRBD2. Germline V gene sequence: CDR1 ENHRY, CDR2 SYGVKD. J gave up 6 bases and V 2 bases, and 10 bases lay outside the gene matches. The CDR3 totals 17 residues. The CDR3 sequence: CAISEPSGLAGVVEQYF. The DNA of the CDR3 is TGTGCCATCAGTGAGCCGAGCGGACTAGCGGGAGTGGTCGAGCAGTACTTC.

This clone was observed a single time. The CDR3 spells CASSQNEGEKLFF. CDR3 sequence (DNA): TGTGCCAGCAGCCAAAACGAGGGTGAAAAACTGTTTTTT. The chain links TRBV3-1 to TRBJ1-4; unclear D gene. The CDR3 consists of 13 residues. Germline V gene data show CDR1 as LGHDT and CDR2 as YNNKEL (reference sequence). The germline V and J ends were trimmed by 2 bases and 7 bases, with 8 bases remaining between them. Based on the CDR3 plus reference TRBV3-1 and TRBJ1-4, the full variable domain is DTAVSQTPKYLVTQMGNDKSIKCEQNLGHDTMYWYKQDSKKFLKIMFSYNNKELIINETVPNRFSPKSPDKAHLNLHINSLELGDSAVYFCASSQNEGEKLFFGSGTQLSVL.